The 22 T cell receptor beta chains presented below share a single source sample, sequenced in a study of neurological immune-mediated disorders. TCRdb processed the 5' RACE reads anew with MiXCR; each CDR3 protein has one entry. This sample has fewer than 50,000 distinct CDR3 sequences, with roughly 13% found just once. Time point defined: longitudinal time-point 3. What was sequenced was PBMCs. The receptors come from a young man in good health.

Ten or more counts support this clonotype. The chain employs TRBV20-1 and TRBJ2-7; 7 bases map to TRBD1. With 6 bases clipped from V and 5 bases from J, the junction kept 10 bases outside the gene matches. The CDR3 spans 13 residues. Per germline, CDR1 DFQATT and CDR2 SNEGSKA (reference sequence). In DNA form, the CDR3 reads TGCAGTGCGTCGACAGGGACGGCGGACGAGCAGTACTTC. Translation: CSASTGTADEQYF.

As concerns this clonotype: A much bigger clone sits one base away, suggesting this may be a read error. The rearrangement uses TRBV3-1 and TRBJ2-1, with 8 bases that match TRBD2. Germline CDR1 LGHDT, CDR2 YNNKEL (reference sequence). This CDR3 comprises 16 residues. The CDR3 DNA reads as TGTGCCAGCAGCCAAGGGGAGCGGGAGACTTACAATGATCAGTTCTTC. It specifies CASSQGERETYNDQFF.

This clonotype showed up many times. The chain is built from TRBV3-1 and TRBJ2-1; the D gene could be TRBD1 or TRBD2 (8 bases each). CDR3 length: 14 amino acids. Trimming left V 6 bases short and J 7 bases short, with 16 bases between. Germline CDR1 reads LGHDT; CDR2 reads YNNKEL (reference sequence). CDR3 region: CASSQGAGGNEQFF. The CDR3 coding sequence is TGTGCCAGCAGTCAGGGGGCGGGGGGTAATGAGCAGTTCTTC.

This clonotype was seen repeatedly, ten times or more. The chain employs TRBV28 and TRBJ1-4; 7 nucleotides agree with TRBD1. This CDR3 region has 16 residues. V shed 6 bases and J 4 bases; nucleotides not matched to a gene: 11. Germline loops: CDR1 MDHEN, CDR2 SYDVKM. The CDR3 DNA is TGTGCCAGCAGACCCTTGCGGGACAGCTTTAATGAAAAACTGTTTTTT. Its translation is CASRPLRDSFNEKLFF.

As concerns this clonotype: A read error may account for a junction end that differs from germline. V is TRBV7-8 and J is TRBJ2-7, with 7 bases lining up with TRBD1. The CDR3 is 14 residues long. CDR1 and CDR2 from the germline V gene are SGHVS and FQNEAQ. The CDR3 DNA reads TGTGCCAACAGCCCACAACAGGGGATCTACGTGCAGTACTTC. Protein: CANSPQQGIYVQYF.

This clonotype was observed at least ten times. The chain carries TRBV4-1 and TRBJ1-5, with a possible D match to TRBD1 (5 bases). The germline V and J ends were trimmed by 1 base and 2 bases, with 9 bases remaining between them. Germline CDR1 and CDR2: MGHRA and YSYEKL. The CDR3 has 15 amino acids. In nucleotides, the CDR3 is TGCGCCAGCAGCCAAGGTTCGGGGGGCAATCAGCCCCAGCATTTT. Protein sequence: CASSQGSGGNQPQHF.

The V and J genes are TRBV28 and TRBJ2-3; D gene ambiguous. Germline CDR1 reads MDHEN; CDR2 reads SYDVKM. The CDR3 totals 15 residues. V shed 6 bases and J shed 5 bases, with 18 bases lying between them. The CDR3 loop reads CASRPTPPPVDTQYF. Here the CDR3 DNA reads TGTGCCAGCAGGCCTACGCCCCCTCCGGTAGATACGCAGTATTTT.

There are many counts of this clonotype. The CDR3 reads CSVDGQREGRWDEQFF. The DNA for the CDR3 is TGCAGCGTTGACGGTCAGCGGGAGGGCCGGTGGGATGAGCAGTTCTTC. The rearrangement uses TRBV29-1 and TRBJ2-1; 10 positions match TRBD2. Germline V gene data show CDR1 as SQVTM and CDR2 as ANQGSEA. V dropped 3 bases and J dropped 8; count of bases not matched to a gene: 13. CDR3 length: 16 residues.

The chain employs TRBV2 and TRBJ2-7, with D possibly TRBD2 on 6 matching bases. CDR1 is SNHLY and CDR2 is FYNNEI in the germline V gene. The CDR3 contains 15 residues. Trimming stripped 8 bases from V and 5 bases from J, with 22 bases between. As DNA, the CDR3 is TGTGCCAGCGGCCGACTAGGGGTGATTAGCGACGAGCAGTACTTC. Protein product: CASGRLGVISDEQYF.

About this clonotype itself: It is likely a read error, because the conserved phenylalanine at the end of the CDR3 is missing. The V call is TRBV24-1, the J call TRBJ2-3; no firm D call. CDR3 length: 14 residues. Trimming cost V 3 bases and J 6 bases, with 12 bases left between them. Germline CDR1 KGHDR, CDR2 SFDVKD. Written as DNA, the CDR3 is TGTGCCACCAGTGATAATTTCGGGTTGGATACGCAGTATATT. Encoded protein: CATSDNFGLDTQYI.

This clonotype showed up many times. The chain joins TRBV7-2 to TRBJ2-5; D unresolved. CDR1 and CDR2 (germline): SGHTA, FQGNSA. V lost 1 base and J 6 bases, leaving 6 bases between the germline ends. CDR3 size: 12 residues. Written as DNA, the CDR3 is TGTGCCAGCAGCTTAGGAATCCAGACCCAGTACTTC. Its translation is CASSLGIQTQYF.

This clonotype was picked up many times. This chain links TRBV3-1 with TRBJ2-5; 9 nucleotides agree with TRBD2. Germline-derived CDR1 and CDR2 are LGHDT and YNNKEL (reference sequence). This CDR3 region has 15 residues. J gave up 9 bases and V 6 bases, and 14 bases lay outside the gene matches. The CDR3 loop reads CASRGALAGPGAQYF. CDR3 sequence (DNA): TGTGCCAGCAGAGGTGCCCTAGCGGGACCCGGGGCCCAGTACTTC.

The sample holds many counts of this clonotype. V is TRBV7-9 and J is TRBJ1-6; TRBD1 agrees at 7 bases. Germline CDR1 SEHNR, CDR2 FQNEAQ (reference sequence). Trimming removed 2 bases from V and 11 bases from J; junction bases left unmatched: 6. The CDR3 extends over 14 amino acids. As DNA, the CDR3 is TGTGCCAGCAGCTTAAAAGGGGGCGAGACACCCCTCCACTTT. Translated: CASSLKGGETPLHF.

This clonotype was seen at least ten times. CDR3 nucleotide sequence: TGCAGTGCTAGAGATCCCGCCAGGGTGGACACTGAAGCTTTCTTT. Protein product: CSARDPARVDTEAFF. This chain joins TRBV20-1 and TRBJ1-1; maybe TRBD1 (5 bases). The CDR3 has 15 amino acids. Between the trimmed V and J ends, which lost 0 bases and 3 bases, there was a span of 14 bases. Per the germline V gene, CDR1 is DFQATT and CDR2 is SNEGSKA (reference sequence).

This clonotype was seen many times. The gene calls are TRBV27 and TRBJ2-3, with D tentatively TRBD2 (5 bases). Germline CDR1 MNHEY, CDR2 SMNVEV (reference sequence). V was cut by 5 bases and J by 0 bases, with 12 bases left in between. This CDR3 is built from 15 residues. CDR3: CASSAAALSTDTQYF. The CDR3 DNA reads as TGTGCCAGCAGTGCAGCGGCCTTGAGCACAGATACGCAGTATTTT.

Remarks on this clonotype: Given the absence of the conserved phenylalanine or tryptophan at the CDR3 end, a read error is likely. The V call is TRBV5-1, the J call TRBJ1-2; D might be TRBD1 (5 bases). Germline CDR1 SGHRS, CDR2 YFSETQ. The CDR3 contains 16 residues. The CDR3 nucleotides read TGCTCCAGCAGCCTCGATTTGGTACCGGGGGATGGTGGCTACACCTTA. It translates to CSSSLDLVPGDGGYTL.

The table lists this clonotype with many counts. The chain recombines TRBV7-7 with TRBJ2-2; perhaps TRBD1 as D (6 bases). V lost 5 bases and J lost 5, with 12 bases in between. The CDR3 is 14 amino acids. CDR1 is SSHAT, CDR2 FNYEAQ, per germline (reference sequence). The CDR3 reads CASSTDRWTGELFF. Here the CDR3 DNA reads TGTGCCAGCAGCACCGACAGGTGGACCGGGGAGCTGTTTTTT.

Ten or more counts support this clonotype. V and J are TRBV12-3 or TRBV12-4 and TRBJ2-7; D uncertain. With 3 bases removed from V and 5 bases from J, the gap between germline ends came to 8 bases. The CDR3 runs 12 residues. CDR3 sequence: CASSFGMHEQYF. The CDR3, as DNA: TGTGCCAGCAGTTTTGGGATGCACGAGCAGTACTTC.

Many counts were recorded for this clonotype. CDR3 sequence: CASSPRGPAYEQYF. In DNA form, the CDR3 reads TGTGCCAGCAGCCCAAGGGGGCCCGCCTACGAGCAGTACTTC. The chain combines TRBV9 with TRBJ2-7; 7 positions agree with TRBD1. Germline V gene sequence: CDR1 SGDLS, CDR2 YYNGEE. V lost 4 bases to trimming and J lost 2 bases; unmatched junction nucleotides: 6. The CDR3 contains 14 residues.

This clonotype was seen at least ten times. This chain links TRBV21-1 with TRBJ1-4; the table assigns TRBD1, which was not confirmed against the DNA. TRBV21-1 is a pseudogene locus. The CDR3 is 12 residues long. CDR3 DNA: TGTGCCAGCAGCCATCGGACAGGCAAACTGTTTTTT. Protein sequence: CASSHRTGKLFF.

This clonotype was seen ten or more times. The CDR3 region is CASSGGVGQGQDTQYF. CDR3 in DNA: TGTGCCAGCAGTGGGGGAGTGGGACAGGGCCAAGATACGCAGTATTTT. This chain joins TRBV6-4 and TRBJ2-3, with 9 bases aligning to TRBD1. Per the germline V gene, CDR1 is MRHNA and CDR2 is SNTAGT. V lost 4 bases, J lost 5 bases, and 10 bases stayed unmatched. The CDR3 runs 16 residues.

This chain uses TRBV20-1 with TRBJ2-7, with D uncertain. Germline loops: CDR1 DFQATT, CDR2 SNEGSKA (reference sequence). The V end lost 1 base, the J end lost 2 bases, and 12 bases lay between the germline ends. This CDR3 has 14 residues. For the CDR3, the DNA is TGCAGTGCTAGAGGCAACGCAGGAACCTACGAGCAGTACTTC. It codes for CSARGNAGTYEQYF.